The clone carrying this T cell receptor beta chain occurred a few times. There are 17 residues in the CDR3. Germline loops: CDR1 SGHRS, CDR2 YFSETQ. Losses at the gene ends were 0 bases for V and 0 bases for J; bases not matched to a gene: 6. This sample was included in a study of T-cell memory formation after mild COVID-19. Study background: Clusters of TCRs were largely donor specific.

TCRalpha and TCRbeta libraries used 5'RACE with constant-segment primers and UMIs. TCRdb ran MiXCR on the 5' RACE reads and lists one entry per CDR3 protein. The sample includes approximately 430,000 distinct CDR3 sequences, 20% to 30% of them seen just once. The rearrangement links TRBV5-1 to TRBJ2-1, with 7 positions matching TRBD2. The receptor was isolated from an adult woman who had mild COVID-19 (a few samples of this study predate the infection). Cell type and time point are not known. Sequenced sample: PBMCs or a T cell subset sorted from them (not recorded which). The CDR3 sequence is CASSLGGLPSSYNEQFF. In DNA form, the CDR3 reads TGCGCCAGCAGCTTGGGGGGACTACCAAGCTCCTACAATGAGCAGTTCTTC.